This record covers a single T cell receptor beta chain. It lacks a known antigen. This sample was taken from a study of CXCR3-negative and CXCR3-positive naive CD8 T cells (dated by TCRdb to between 2018 and 2021). Background on the whole study: In total, 120 million to 150 million TRB reads were obtained, which works out to roughly 1.5 +/- 0.3 million reads per library. The TRBV-TRBJ cluster analysis covered naive subsets from several donors and memory cells from 3 donors. Diversity and physicochemical repertoire analyses covered around 10 donors pooled from two independent experiments.

Each CD8+ T cell subset was flow-sorted in triplicate, and 300,000 to 350,000 cells per subset were placed directly into RLT lysis buffer. To keep memory contaminants out, a stringent definition of naive CD8+ T cells was applied: CD45RO-CCR7+CD27+CD95-. Peripheral blood mononuclear cells were isolated from buffy coats using standard density gradient centrifugation. A FACSAria III was used to flow-sort naive CXCR3-negative and CXCR3-positive CD8+ T cells. Total RNA was extracted from sorted cells using an RNeasy Mini Kit. On the study overall, not on this receptor specifically: TRB CDR3s from CXCR3-positive naive cells showed higher hydrophobicity (lower Kidera factor 4), lower energy, and higher strength and volume indices than CXCR3-negative naive cells. Naive CXCR3-negative and CXCR3-positive cells from the same donor showed similar TRBV-TRBJ usage, whereas memory cells showed distinct patterns. CXCR3 expression partially decreased after cryopreservation, so most assays used freshly isolated PBMCs. Both naive subsets had comparably high repertoire diversity, while memory CD8+ T cells had much lower repertoire diversity. Surface CD5, linked to self-reactivity in mice, was comparable between naive subsets; TCR interaction strength was therefore also inferred from TRB CDR3 physicochemical properties.

From the germline V gene, CDR1 is SQVTM and CDR2 is ANQGSEA. CDR3 length: 12 amino acids, cysteine to phenylalanine. No DNA was logged. These reads were obtained on a NextSeq 550. The Human TCR Profiling Kit (MiLaboratory) was used to prepare UMI-labeled 5' RACE TRB cDNA libraries. The full amount of extracted RNA was used for cDNA synthesis, and the full amount of resulting cDNA was used for PCR amplification. The libraries were made side by side, with each library going through the same number of PCR cycles. The authors' analysis ran thus. With a requirement of at least two reads per UMI, MIGEC and MiXCR extracted about 50,000 +/- 10,000 unique UMI-labeled TRB cDNA molecules per library. Each library averaged about 37,000 +/- 9,700 functional in-frame TRB CDR3 nucleotide clonotypes without stop codons. After downsampling to 5000 UMI-labeled TRB molecules per sample, diversity metrics, including normalized Shannon-Wiener and Chao1, were computed in VDJtools. Clonotype-size-weighted physicochemical properties of the central five CDR3 residues (interaction energy, strength, volume and Kidera factor 4) were computed in VDJtools. TCRdb reprocessed the raw reads; every CDR3 protein sequence is a single record, and DNA is not supplied. The V and J calls reflect TCRdb's pipeline rather than the authors' work. The sample table records about 45,000 distinct CDR3 sequences. The ten largest clones take up about 2.3% of the sample.

The receptor chain draws on TRBV29-1 and TRBJ1-1; TCRdb's D call, TRBD1, is unchecked because there is no DNA. The TCR comes from a human donor in good health. Some clones in this sample may be carry-over from other donors' samples. Sequencing used naive CXCR3- CD8+ T cells from blood. According to the study, the label for this sample's cell subset or site signals: CD45RO-CCR7+CD27+CD95- naive CD8+ T cells lacking CXCR3 (TNR3-). CDR3 reads: CSVELWAGEAFF.